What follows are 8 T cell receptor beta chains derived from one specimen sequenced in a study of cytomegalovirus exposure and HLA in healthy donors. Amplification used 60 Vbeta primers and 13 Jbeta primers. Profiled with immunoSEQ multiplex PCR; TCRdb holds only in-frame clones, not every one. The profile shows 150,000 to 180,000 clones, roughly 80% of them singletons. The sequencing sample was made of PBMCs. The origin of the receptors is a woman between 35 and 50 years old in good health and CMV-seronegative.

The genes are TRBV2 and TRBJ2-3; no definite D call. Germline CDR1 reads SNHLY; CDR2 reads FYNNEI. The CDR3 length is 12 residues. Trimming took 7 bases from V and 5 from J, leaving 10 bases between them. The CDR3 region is CASNTKKDTQYF. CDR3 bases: TGTGCCAGCAACACAAAGAAAGATACGCAGTATTTT.

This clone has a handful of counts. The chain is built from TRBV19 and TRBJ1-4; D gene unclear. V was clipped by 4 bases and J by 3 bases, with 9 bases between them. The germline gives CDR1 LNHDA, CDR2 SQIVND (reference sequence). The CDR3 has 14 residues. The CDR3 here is CASSTSPANEKLFF. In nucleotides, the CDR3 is TGTGCCAGTAGTACCTCACCAGCTAATGAAAAACTGTTTTTT.

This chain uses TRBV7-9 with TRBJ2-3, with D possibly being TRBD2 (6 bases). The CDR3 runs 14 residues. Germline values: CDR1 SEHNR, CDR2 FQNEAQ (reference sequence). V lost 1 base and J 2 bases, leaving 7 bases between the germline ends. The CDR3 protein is CASSLGGVTDTQYF. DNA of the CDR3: TGTGCCAGCAGCTTAGGGGGGGTCACAGATACGCAGTATTTT.

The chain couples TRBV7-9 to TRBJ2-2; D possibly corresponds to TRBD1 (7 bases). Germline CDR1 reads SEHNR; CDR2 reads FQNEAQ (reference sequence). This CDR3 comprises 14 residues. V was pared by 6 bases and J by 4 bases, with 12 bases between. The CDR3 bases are TGTGCCAGCAGTGCGGGACAGTTCACCGGGGAGCTGTTTTTT. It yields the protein CASSAGQFTGELFF.

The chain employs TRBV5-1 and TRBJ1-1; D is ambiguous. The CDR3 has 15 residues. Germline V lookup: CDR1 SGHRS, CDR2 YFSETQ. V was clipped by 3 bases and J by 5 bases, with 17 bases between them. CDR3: CASSSDIRRGTEAFF. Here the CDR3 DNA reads TGCGCCAGCAGCTCGGATATTAGACGGGGAACTGAAGCTTTCTTT.

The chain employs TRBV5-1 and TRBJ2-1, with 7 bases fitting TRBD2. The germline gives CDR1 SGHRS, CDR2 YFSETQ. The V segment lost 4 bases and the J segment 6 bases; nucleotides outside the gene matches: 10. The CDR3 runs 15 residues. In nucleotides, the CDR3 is TGCGCCAGCAGCCTGGCGGCGGGAGAGGTCAATGAGCAGTTCTTC. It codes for CASSLAAGEVNEQFF. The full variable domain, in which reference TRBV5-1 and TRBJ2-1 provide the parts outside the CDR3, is KAGVTQTPRYLIKTRGQQVTLSCSPISGHRSVSWYQQTPGQGLQFLFEYFSETQRNKGNFPGRFSGRQFSNSRSEMNVSTLELGDSALYLCASSLAAGEVNEQFFGPGTRLTVL.

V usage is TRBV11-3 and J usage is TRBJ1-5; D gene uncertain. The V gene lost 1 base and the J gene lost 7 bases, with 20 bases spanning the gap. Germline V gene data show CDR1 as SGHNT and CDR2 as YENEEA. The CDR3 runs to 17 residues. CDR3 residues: CASSLVPTGRRRQPQHF. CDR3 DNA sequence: TGTGCCAGCAGCTTAGTCCCTACGGGCCGGAGGAGACAGCCCCAGCATTTT.

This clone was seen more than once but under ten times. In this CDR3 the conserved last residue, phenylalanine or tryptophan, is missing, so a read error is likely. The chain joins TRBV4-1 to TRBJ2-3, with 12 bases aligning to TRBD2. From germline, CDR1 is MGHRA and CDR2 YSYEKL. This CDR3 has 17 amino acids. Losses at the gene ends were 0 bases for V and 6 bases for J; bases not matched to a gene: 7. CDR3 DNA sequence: TGCGCCAGCAGCCAAGATTTCGGGCTAGCGGGAGGGGATACGCAGTATGTT. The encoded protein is CASSQDFGLAGGDTQYV.